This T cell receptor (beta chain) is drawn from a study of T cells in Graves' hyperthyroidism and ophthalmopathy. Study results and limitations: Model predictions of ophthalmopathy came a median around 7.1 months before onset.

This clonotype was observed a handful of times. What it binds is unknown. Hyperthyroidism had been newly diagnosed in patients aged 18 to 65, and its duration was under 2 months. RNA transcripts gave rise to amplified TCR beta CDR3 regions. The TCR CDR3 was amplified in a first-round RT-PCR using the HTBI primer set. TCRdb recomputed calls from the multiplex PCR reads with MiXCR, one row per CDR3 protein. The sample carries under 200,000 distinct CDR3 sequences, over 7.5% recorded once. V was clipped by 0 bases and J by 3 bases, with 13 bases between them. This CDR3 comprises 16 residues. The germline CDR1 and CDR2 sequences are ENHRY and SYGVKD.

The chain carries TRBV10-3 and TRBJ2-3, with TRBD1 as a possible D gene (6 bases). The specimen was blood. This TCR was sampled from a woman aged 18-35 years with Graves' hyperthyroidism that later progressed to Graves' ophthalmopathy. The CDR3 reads CAISESDSLATDTQYF. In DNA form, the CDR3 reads TGTGCCATCAGTGAGTCGGACAGTCTAGCAACAGATACGCAGTATTTT.